This T cell receptor (beta chain) was retrieved from a study of shared clonotypes between healthy human individuals. Sequencing used immunoSEQ multiplex PCR; TCRdb keeps in-frame clones, though not all of them. The data show about half a million clones, roughly 80% seen once. All donors were healthy HIV-negative adults lacking recent acute infections or vaccinations. Germline V CDR1 and CDR2: SGHRS, YFSETQ. CDR3 size: 16 residues. V was shortened by 0 bases and J by 2 bases, with 13 bases between the two germline ends. The clonotype comes from a woman between 40 and 55 years old in good health. Some clones in this sample may be carry-over from other donors' samples. Sequenced input: PBMCs. The chain carries TRBV5-1 and TRBJ2-3; D remains ambiguous. This CDR3 reads CASSLVLGDLTDTQYF. CDR3 bases: TGCGCCAGCAGCTTGGTTTTAGGTGACCTCACAGATACGCAGTATTTT.